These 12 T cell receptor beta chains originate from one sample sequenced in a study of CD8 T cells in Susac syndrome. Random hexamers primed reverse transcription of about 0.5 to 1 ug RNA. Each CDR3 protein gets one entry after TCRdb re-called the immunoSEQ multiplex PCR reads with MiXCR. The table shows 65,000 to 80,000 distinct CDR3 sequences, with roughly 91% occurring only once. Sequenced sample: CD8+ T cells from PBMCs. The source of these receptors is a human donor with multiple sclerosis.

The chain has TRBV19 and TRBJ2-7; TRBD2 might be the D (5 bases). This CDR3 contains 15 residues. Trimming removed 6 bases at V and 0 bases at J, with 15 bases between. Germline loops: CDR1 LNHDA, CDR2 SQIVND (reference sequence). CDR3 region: CASSLSEGSSYEQYF. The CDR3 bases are TGTGCCAGTAGCCTTTCGGAAGGGAGCTCCTACGAGCAGTACTTC. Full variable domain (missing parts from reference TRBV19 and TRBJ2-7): DGGITQSPKYLFRKEGQNVTLSCEQNLNHDAMYWYRQDPGQGLRLIYYSQIVNDFQKGDIAEGYSVSREKKESFPLTVTSAQKNPTAFYLCASSLSEGSSYEQYFGPGTRLTVT.

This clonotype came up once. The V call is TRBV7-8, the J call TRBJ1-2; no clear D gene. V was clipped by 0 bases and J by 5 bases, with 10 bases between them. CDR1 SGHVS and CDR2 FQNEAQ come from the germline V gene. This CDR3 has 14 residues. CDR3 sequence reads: CASSLAMSQYGYTF. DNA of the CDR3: TGTGCCAGCAGCTTAGCGATGTCCCAATATGGCTACACCTTC.

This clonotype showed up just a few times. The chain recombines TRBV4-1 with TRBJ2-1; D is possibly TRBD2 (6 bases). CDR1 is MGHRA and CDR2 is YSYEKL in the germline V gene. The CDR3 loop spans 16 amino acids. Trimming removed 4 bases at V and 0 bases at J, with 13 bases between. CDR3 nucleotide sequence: TGCGCCAGCAGCCGGGACCGGGACTCCTCCTACAATGAGCAGTTCTTC. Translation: CASSRDRDSSYNEQFF.

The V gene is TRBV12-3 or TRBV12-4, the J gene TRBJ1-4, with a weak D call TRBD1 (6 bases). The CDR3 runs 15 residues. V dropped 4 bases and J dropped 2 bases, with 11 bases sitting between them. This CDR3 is CASSSGRGTNEKLFF. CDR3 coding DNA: TGTGCCAGCAGTTCCGGCAGGGGTACTAATGAAAAACTGTTTTTT.

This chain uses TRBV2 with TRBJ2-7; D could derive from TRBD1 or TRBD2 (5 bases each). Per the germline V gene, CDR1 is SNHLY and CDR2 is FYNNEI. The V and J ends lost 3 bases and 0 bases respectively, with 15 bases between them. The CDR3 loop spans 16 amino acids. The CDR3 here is CASSDLEDTSSYEQYF. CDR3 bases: TGTGCCAGCAGTGACTTGGAGGACACCAGCTCCTACGAGCAGTACTTC.

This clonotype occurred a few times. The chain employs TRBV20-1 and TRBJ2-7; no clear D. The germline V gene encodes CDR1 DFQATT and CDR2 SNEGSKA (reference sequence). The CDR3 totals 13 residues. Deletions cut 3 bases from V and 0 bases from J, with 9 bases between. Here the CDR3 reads CSARFPSSYEQYF. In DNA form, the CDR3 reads TGCAGTGCTAGGTTCCCGAGCTCCTACGAGCAGTACTTC.

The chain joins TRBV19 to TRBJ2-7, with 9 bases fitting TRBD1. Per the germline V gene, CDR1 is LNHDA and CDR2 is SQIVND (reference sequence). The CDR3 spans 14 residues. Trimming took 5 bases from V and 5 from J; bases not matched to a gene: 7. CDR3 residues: CASSPGQGSHEQYF. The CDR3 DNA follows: TGTGCCAGTAGTCCGGGACAGGGTAGCCACGAGCAGTACTTC.

CDR3 residues: CSATLAGGLGGELFF. CDR3 DNA sequence: TGCAGTGCTACCCTAGCGGGGGGGCTTGGCGGGGAGCTGTTTTTT. This chain uses TRBV20-1 with TRBJ2-2; 12 bases fit TRBD2. The CDR3 length is 15 residues. Trimming at V came to 4 bases and at J to 7 bases, leaving 7 bases not matched to a gene. Germline V CDR1 and CDR2: DFQATT, SNEGSKA (reference sequence).

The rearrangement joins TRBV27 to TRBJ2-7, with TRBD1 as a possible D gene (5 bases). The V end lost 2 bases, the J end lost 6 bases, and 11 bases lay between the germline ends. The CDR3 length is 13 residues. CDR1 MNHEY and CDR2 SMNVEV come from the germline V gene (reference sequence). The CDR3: CASSLQGSLEQYF. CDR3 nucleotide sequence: TGTGCCAGCAGTTTACAGGGAAGTCTCGAGCAGTACTTC.

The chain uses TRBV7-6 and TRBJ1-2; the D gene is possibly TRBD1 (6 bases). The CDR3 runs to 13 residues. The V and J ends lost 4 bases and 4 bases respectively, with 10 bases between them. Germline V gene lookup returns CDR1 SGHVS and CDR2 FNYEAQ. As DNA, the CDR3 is TGTGCCAGCAGCTCGACAGGAACCTATGGCTACACCTTC. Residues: CASSSTGTYGYTF. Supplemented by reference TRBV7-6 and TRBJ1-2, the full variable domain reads GAGVSQSPRYKVTKRGQDVALRCDPISGHVSLYWYRQALGQGPEFLTYFNYEAQQDKSGLPNDRFSAERPEGSISTLTIQRTEQRDSAMYRCASSSTGTYGYTFGSGTRLTVV.

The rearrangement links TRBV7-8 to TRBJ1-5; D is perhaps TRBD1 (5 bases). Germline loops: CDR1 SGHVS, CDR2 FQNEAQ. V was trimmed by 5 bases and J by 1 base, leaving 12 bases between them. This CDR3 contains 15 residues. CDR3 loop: CASSLSGGSNQPQHF. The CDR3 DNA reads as TGTGCCAGCAGCCTCAGCGGGGGGAGCAATCAGCCCCAGCATTTT.

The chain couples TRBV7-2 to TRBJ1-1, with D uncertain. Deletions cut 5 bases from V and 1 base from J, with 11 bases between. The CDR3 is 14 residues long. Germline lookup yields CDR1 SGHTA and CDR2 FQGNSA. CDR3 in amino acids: CASSPSPRNTEAFF. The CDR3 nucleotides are TGTGCCAGCAGCCCAAGCCCACGGAACACTGAAGCTTTCTTT.